This T cell receptor beta chain was observed in a study of blood T cell repertoires in COVID-19. About the study: COVID-19 samples from acute and convalescent phases originated in the United States, Italy and Spain.

This CDR3 spans 16 amino acids. CDR1 and CDR2 (germline): SGHRS, YFSETQ. The V and J ends lost 0 bases and 5 bases respectively, with 14 bases between them. Methods used by the authors: Researchers report that nucleated cell counts were estimated from reference gene primer amplification. The assay was immunoSEQ multiplex PCR, and TCRdb's table has in-frame clones only and misses some. That table supplies the V and J calls and clone size; D and trimming were determined from the DNA. The sample carries about 150,000 clones, about 77% recorded once. The receptor was isolated from a man aged 55 to 70 with acute or convalescent COVID-19. The sample taken for sequencing was peripheral blood. The chain links TRBV5-1 to TRBJ2-2; D perhaps matches TRBD1 (6 bases). CDR3 sequence (DNA): TGCGCCAGCAGCTTGGGGCTGGGGGCGAGTACCGGGGAGCTGTTTTTT. Translation: CASSLGLGASTGELFF.